This is a list of T cell receptor beta chains from one sample in a study of blood T cell repertoires in COVID-19. TCRdb keeps only in-frame clones here, not all; method: immunoSEQ multiplex PCR. Of under 150,000 clones in the sample, over 75% were seen once. Sequenced: PBMCs or T cells enriched from blood (not recorded which). The receptors derive from a man aged 45 to 65 in a cohort exposed to, infected with or recovered from COVID-19 (not recorded which). CDR3s include the opening cysteine and the closing phenylalanine or tryptophan. D genes are given only for firm matches. Part of the rows lack a size; the others show once, few, many or a class for expanded clones.

clone_size j_call d_call v_call cdr3_aa cdr3_nt
- TRBJ1-4 - TRBV19 CASSPGGLNEKLFF TGTGCCAGTAGCCCGGGGGGGCTGAATGAAAAACTGTTTTTT
- TRBJ2-4 - TRBV6-5 CASSSRLWGENIQYF TGTGCCAGCAGTTCTAGGCTTTGGGGGGAAAACATTCAGTACTTC
- TRBJ1-1 - TRBV18 CASSPPNSQDGLAFF TGTGCCAGCTCACCACCAAACAGCCAAGATGGGTTAGCTTTCTTT
- TRBJ1-2 - TRBV5-1 CASSLDYPYGYTF TGCGCCAGCAGCTTGGACTACCCGTATGGCTACACCTTC
- TRBJ2-4 - TRBV4-1 CASSQVNRGNQNIQYF TGCGCCAGCAGCCAAGTAAACCGCGGTAACCAGAACATTCAGTACTTC
few TRBJ2-7 - TRBV6-5 CASSKTTEAYEQYF TGTGCCAGCAGTAAAACGACAGAGGCCTACGAGCAGTACTTC
- TRBJ1-1 - TRBV2 CASTPRGVANTEAFF TGTGCCAGCACACCCAGGGGAGTGGCGAACACTGAAGCTTTCTTT
- TRBJ1-5 - TRBV9 CASSVGGDNQPQHF TGTGCCAGCAGCGTCGGCGGGGACAATCAGCCCCAGCATTTT
- TRBJ2-7 TRBD2 TRBV27 CASSLLAGGQSYEQYF TGTGCCAGCAGTTTACTAGCGGGAGGACAATCCTACGAGCAGTACTTC
- TRBJ2-7 TRBD1 TRBV19 CASSADRGSYEQYF TGTGCCAGTAGTGCCGACAGGGGATCCTACGAGCAGTACTTC
- TRBJ2-1 - TRBV19 CASSLRRTGSSYNEQFF TGTGCCAGTAGTCTAAGACGGACGGGGAGCTCCTACAATGAGCAGTTCTTC
- TRBJ2-3 - TRBV7-2 CASSLDGDTDTQYF TGTGCCAGCAGCCTCGACGGGGACACAGATACGCAGTATTTT
- TRBJ2-2 - TRBV6-5 CASSYPGVGELFF TGTGCCAGCAGTTACCCAGGGGTCGGGGAGCTGTTTTTT
- TRBJ1-2 - TRBV30 CAWRKQGSDYGYTF TGTGCCTGGAGAAAACAGGGATCTGACTATGGCTACACCTTC
- TRBJ1-1 - TRBV5-4 CASFRAVAVNTEAFF TGTGCCAGCTTCAGGGCGGTGGCCGTGAACACTGAAGCTTTCTTT
once TRBJ1-2 - TRBV5-6 CASSLWEGGNNYGYTF TGTGCCAGCAGCTTGTGGGAGGGCGGTAACAACTATGGCTACACCTTC
- TRBJ2-1 TRBD2 TRBV7-2 CASIRATSGYNEQFF TGTGCCAGCATCCGGGCGACTAGCGGTTACAATGAGCAGTTCTTC
- TRBJ1-2 - TRBV6-6 CASNTAGETGYTF TGTGCCAGTAACACCGCAGGGGAGACTGGCTACACCTTC
- TRBJ2-3 - TRBV6-4 CASSDTSGADTQYF TGTGCCAGCAGTGACACTTCGGGAGCAGATACGCAGTATTTT
once TRBJ1-3 - TRBV19 CASSTTGSSGNTIYF TGTGCCAGTAGTACAACAGGGTCCTCTGGAAACACCATATATTTT
- TRBJ2-7 - TRBV10-2 CASSETGTFAEQYF TGCGCCAGCAGTGAAACCGGGACATTCGCCGAGCAGTACTTC
- TRBJ1-2 - TRBV5-8 CASTHRRANYGYTF TGTGCCAGCACCCATCGGCGGGCTAACTATGGCTACACCTTC
- TRBJ2-1 TRBD2 TRBV19 CATLLAGGGNEQFF TGTGCCACCCTACTAGCGGGGGGTGGAAATGAGCAGTTCTTC
- TRBJ2-1 TRBD2 TRBV24-1 CATSSGGGPYNEQFF TGTGCCACCAGTTCGGGCGGGGGGCCCTACAATGAGCAGTTCTTC
- TRBJ2-5 - TRBV6-5 CASKVVWAGETQYF TGTGCCAGCAAGGTGGTGTGGGCGGGGGAGACCCAGTACTTC
few TRBJ2-7 TRBD2 TRBV10-3 CAISVREESEQYF TGTGCCATCAGTGTTCGGGAGGAGAGCGAGCAGTACTTC
- TRBJ2-1 TRBD1 TRBV9 CASSVVQGRYNEQFF TGTGCCAGCAGCGTAGTACAGGGGCGCTACAATGAGCAGTTCTTC
- TRBJ1-2 TRBD1 TRBV7-2 CASSLGPGQGNYGYTF TGTGCCAGCAGCTTAGGCCCGGGACAGGGGAACTATGGCTACACCTTC
- TRBJ1-2 TRBD1 TRBV14 CASSQAGTGTYGYTF TGTGCCAGCAGCCAAGCCGGGACAGGGACCTATGGCTACACCTTC
- TRBJ2-7 TRBD2 TRBV11-2 CASSPGLAGFYEQYF TGTGCCAGCAGCCCGGGACTAGCTGGTTTTTACGAGCAGTACTTC
- TRBJ2-1 TRBD2 TRBV18 CASSPPASGMGEQFF TGTGCCAGCTCACCACCGGCTAGCGGGATGGGTGAGCAGTTCTTC
- TRBJ2-1 TRBD2 TRBV5-1 CASREGTSGSGEQFF TGCGCCAGCAGGGAGGGGACTAGCGGGAGCGGTGAGCAGTTCTTC
- TRBJ1-1 - TRBV19 CASSERVEAFF TGTGCCAGTAGTGAGCGGGTTGAAGCTTTCTTT
- TRBJ1-1 - TRBV30 CAWSGGGGNTEAFF TGTGCCTGGAGTGGCGGGGGGGGGAACACTGAAGCTTTCTTT
- TRBJ2-7 TRBD2 TRBV7-2 CASSLSAAGGPYEQYF TGTGCCAGCAGCTTAAGTGCTGCGGGGGGGCCCTACGAGCAGTACTTC
- TRBJ1-6 - TRBV6-5 CASLLQYNSPLHF TGTGCCAGCCTTCTACAGTATAATTCACCCCTCCACTTT
- TRBJ2-3 TRBD2 TRBV3-1/TRBV3-2 CASSPGLENTDTQYF TGTGCCAGCAGCCCGGGACTAGAGAACACAGATACGCAGTATTTT
- TRBJ2-1 - TRBV19 CASSIESDNEQFF TGTGCCAGTAGTATAGAAAGCGACAATGAGCAGTTCTTC
few TRBJ2-5 - TRBV6-5 CASSYSPGVETQYF TGTGCCAGCAGTTACTCCCCAGGGGTAGAGACCCAGTACTTC
- TRBJ2-1 TRBD2 TRBV27 CASSLFLAGYNEQFF TGTGCCAGCAGTTTATTCCTAGCGGGCTACAATGAGCAGTTCTTC
- TRBJ2-2 TRBD1 TRBV7-2 CASSLSTGGTGELFF TGTGCCAGCAGCTTATCGACAGGGGGCACCGGGGAGCTGTTTTTT